The 24 T cell receptor beta chains presented below share a single source sample, sequenced in a study of Graves' ophthalmopathy and Graves' hyperthyroidism. Amplification targeted the TCR beta CDR3 regions, with RNA transcripts as the source material. An opening RT-PCR round employed HTBI primers and preceded a second-round multiplex PCR. TCRdb fed the multiplex PCR reads into MiXCR, producing one record per CDR3 protein. The sample yields 500,000 to 700,000 distinct CDR3 sequences, about 35% seen once. Sequences were obtained from peripheral blood or thyroid tissue (not recorded which). Receptor source: an adult man with Graves' hyperthyroidism.

The chain combines TRBV14 with TRBJ1-1; D is undetermined. This CDR3 contains 14 residues. The germline V gene has CDR1 SGHDN and CDR2 FVKESK. DNA for the CDR3: TGTGCTAGACCCAGCTCGGACTTTAGCACTGAAGCTTTCTTT. Amino acid sequence: CARPSSDFSTEAFF.

In its sample, this clonotype was seen many times. The V call is TRBV7-8, the J call TRBJ2-5, with 7 bases identical to TRBD1. Germline assignment: CDR1 SGHVS and CDR2 FQNEAQ. V shed 5 bases and J 4 bases; nucleotides not matched to a gene: 10. CDR3 size: 15 residues. The CDR3 DNA follows: TGTGCCAGCAGCCCGGTAGGGGGCCGTGGAGAGACCCAGTACTTC. Its protein product is CASSPVGGRGETQYF.

This clonotype was observed a few times. The chain has TRBV5-1 and TRBJ2-7; tentative D call: TRBD1 (6 bases). Trimming left V 1 base short and J 3 bases short, with 11 bases between. This CDR3 has 14 residues. Looked up from germline, CDR1 is SGHRS and CDR2 is YFSETQ. For the CDR3, the DNA is TGCGCCAGCAGCTTGAGACAGGAACTCTACGAGCAGTACTTC. This encodes CASSLRQELYEQYF.

This clonotype was counted at least ten times. V is TRBV20-1 and J is TRBJ2-5; 7 bases align to TRBD2. Germline CDR1 and CDR2: DFQATT and SNEGSKA (reference sequence). J was trimmed by 5 bases and V by 1 base; bases with no gene match: 13. The CDR3 sequence is 16 residues long. This CDR3 reads CSARASGVTVRETQYF. The CDR3, as DNA: TGCAGTGCTAGAGCCAGCGGGGTTACTGTGAGGGAGACCCAGTACTTC.

This chain links TRBV19 with TRBJ1-2, with D possibly being TRBD1 (6 bases). The CDR3 has 15 residues. Per the germline V gene, CDR1 is LNHDA and CDR2 is SQIVND (reference sequence). Between the trimmed V and J ends, which lost 3 bases and 5 bases, there was a span of 16 bases. The CDR3 loop reads CASSIAGQGYYGYTF. The CDR3 DNA sequence: TGTGCCAGTAGTATTGCGGGCCAGGGGTATTATGGCTACACCTTC.

This clonotype came up many times. V usage is TRBV12-3 or TRBV12-4 and J usage is TRBJ1-5; 7 bases match TRBD1. With V trimmed by 5 bases and J by 5 bases, 9 bases remained unmatched. This CDR3 is built from 15 residues. CDR3 in DNA: TGTGCCAGCAGTAAGACAGGGTCGTGGGATCAGCCCCAGCATTTT. Amino acids: CASSKTGSWDQPQHF.

About this clonotype itself: A junction boundary mismatches the germline segment, possibly from a read error. This chain joins TRBV6-5 and TRBJ2-7; D uncertain. The CDR3 length is 17 residues. Looked up from germline, CDR1 is MNHEY and CDR2 is SVGAGI. CDR3 loop: CASSYSGASASFYGQYF. CDR3 DNA: TGTGCCAGCAGTTACTCGGGTGCGAGCGCTAGTTTCTACGGGCAGTACTTC.

V gene TRBV7-9 combines with J gene TRBJ2-3; no definite D call. CDR3 length equals 11 residues. Germline V gene data show CDR1 as SEHNR and CDR2 as FQNEAQ (reference sequence). Trimming removed 4 bases from V and 13 bases from J, with 12 bases in between. The CDR3 region is CASSSGYAEYF. CDR3 coding DNA: TGTGCCAGCAGCTCCGGGTATGCGGAGTATTTT.

This clonotype was counted a few times. This chain joins TRBV5-1 and TRBJ1-6; perhaps TRBD1 as D (5 bases). CDR3 length: 16 residues. Trimming left V 0 bases short and J 6 bases short, with 13 bases between. Germline V gene sequence: CDR1 SGHRS, CDR2 YFSETQ. The CDR3 here is CASSLDTGGLNSPLHF. In DNA form, the CDR3 reads TGCGCCAGCAGCTTGGATACAGGCGGGCTTAATTCACCCCTCCACTTT.

The rearrangement uses TRBV7-6 and TRBJ2-7, with 11 nucleotides matching TRBD1. The CDR3 runs to 15 residues. The germline V gene has CDR1 SGHVS and CDR2 FNYEAQ. V lost 6 bases and J lost 7; bases outside the gene matches: 11. The CDR3 region has the DNA TGTGCCAGCAGGATCGGGACAGGGGGTGGCAATGAGCAGTACTTC. Translation gives CASRIGTGGGNEQYF. Looking up the rest from reference TRBV7-6 and TRBJ2-7 gives the full variable domain: GAGVSQSPRYKVTKRGQDVALRCDPISGHVSLYWYRQALGQGPEFLTYFNYEAQQDKSGLPNDRFSAERPEGSISTLTIQRTEQRDSAMYRCASRIGTGGGNEQYFGPGTRLTVT.

This clonotype was observed a few times. This chain uses TRBV7-2 with TRBJ2-2; D gene unclear. The CDR3 consists of 15 residues. V shed 6 bases and J shed 3 bases, with 14 bases lying between them. Per germline, CDR1 SGHTA and CDR2 FQGNSA. The CDR3 coding sequence is TGTGCCAGCAGTTTTGTGATAAGAGACACCGGGGAGCTGTTTTTT. This translates into CASSFVIRDTGELFF.

The J gene is TRBJ2-7, the V gene TRBV7-2; D is unclear. Trimming left V 5 bases short and J 6 bases short, with 8 bases between. CDR1 is SGHTA and CDR2 is FQGNSA in the germline V gene. The CDR3 is 11 residues long. The CDR3 nucleotides are TGTGCCAGCAGCCACAATAGCGAGCAGTACTTC. The encoded protein is CASSHNSEQYF.

The chain couples TRBV29-1 to TRBJ2-5; 8 nucleotides match TRBD1. Germline V gene sequence: CDR1 SQVTM, CDR2 ANQGSEA. V was pared by 7 bases and J by 4 bases, with 8 bases of the junction left unmatched. The CDR3 loop spans 13 amino acids. The chain's CDR3 is CSATGESGETQYF. For the CDR3, the DNA is TGCAGCGCGACAGGGGAGAGCGGAGAGACCCAGTACTTC.

The J gene is TRBJ2-7, the V gene TRBV20-1; D is unresolved. The CDR3 loop spans 13 amino acids. V was cut by 0 bases and J by 7 bases, with 13 bases left in between. The germline gives CDR1 DFQATT, CDR2 SNEGSKA (reference sequence). CDR3 sequence (DNA): TGCAGTGCTAGAGAGGCTAGTGACAATGAGCAGTACTTC. It translates to CSAREASDNEQYF.

Remarks on this clonotype: This could be a read error, since a much larger clone is one nucleotide away. The V call is TRBV7-9, the J call TRBJ2-7, with 7 bases matching TRBD2. The CDR3 length is 15 residues. Germline assignment: CDR1 SEHNR and CDR2 FQNEAQ (reference sequence). After removal of 4 bases from V and 3 bases from J, the junction contained 9 bases not matched to a gene. The CDR3 here is CASSSVGGIFYEQYF. For the CDR3, the DNA is TGTGCCAGCAGCTCAGTGGGGGGGATTTTCTACGAGCAGTACTTC.

The table lists this clonotype with many counts. The chain employs TRBV5-8 and TRBJ2-2; 8 bases agree with TRBD2. CDR1 and CDR2 from the germline V gene are SGHTS and YDEGEE. This CDR3 is built from 15 residues. The J segment lost 4 bases and the V segment lost 4 bases, leaving 6 bases of the junction unmatched. The CDR3 sequence: CASSTSGSGTGELFF. The CDR3 DNA is TGTGCCAGCAGCACAAGCGGGAGTGGCACCGGGGAGCTGTTTTTT.

This clonotype was found many times. This CDR3 is CASSFRGANVLTF. As DNA, the CDR3 is TGTGCCAGCAGTTTCCGAGGGGCCAACGTCCTGACTTTC. The rearrangement joins TRBV12-3 or TRBV12-4 to TRBJ2-6; no definite D call. Trimming cost V 3 bases and J 4 bases, with 4 bases left between them. The CDR3 totals 13 residues.

V and J are TRBV20-1 and TRBJ1-2; the D gene is possibly TRBD1 (5 bases). CDR1 is DFQATT and CDR2 is SNEGSKA in the germline V gene (reference sequence). The V gene lost 2 bases and the J gene lost 6 bases, with 19 bases spanning the gap. The CDR3 is 15 residues long. The DNA of the CDR3 is TGCAGTGCTAGAAGCACCGGGACTAGCGGGGATGGCTACACCTTC. Residues: CSARSTGTSGDGYTF.

For this clonotype: Given the absence of the conserved phenylalanine or tryptophan at the CDR3 end, a read error is likely. The V gene is TRBV5-1, the J gene TRBJ1-5; D remains unclear. CDR3 length: 13 amino acids. Germline assignment: CDR1 SGHRS and CDR2 YFSETQ. V was clipped by 0 bases and J by 12 bases, with 13 bases between them. CDR3 loop: CASSLEGVELQHS. CDR3 DNA: TGCGCCAGCAGCTTGGAGGGCGTCGAGCTCCAGCATTCT.

The table lists this clonotype with many counts. The genes are TRBV10-3 and TRBJ1-1; 9 positions match TRBD1. The germline gives CDR1 ENHRY, CDR2 SYGVKD. CDR3 size: 16 residues. V lost 4 bases to trimming and J lost 6 bases; unmatched junction nucleotides: 12. CDR3 in DNA: TGTGCCATCAGTGCCGACATTACAGGGGGCATCCCTGAAGCTTTCTTT. Protein: CAISADITGGIPEAFF.

The chain combines TRBV20-1 with TRBJ2-5, with 13 bases lining up with TRBD2. The junction had 3 bases not matched to a gene; V was cut back by 3 bases and J by 2 bases. The CDR3 consists of 15 residues. Germline V gene lookup returns CDR1 DFQATT and CDR2 SNEGSKA (reference sequence). The CDR3 reads CSASLLAGGQETQYF. The CDR3 DNA reads TGCAGTGCTAGTCTACTAGCGGGAGGGCAAGAGACCCAGTACTTC.

This chain uses TRBV2 with TRBJ2-5; the D gene is possibly TRBD1 (6 bases). Germline values: CDR1 SNHLY, CDR2 FYNNEI. The CDR3 has 13 residues. V dropped 6 bases and J dropped 9 bases, with 17 bases sitting between them. In DNA, the CDR3 is TGTGCCAGCAGCGGACAGTCCAATCAGCCCCAGTACTTC. It translates to CASSGQSNQPQYF.

This clonotype was recorded at least ten times. The rearrangement uses TRBV9 and TRBJ1-2; 9 bases match TRBD1. The CDR3 extends over 16 amino acids. CDR1 SGDLS and CDR2 YYNGEE come from the germline V gene. Germline trimming cut 3 bases from V and 4 bases from J; bases unmatched to any gene: 10. The CDR3 DNA reads TGTGCCAGCAGCGGATCCCGGGACAGGGTAGTCTATGGCTACACCTTC. Protein: CASSGSRDRVVYGYTF.

The chain has TRBV12-3 or TRBV12-4 and TRBJ1-5, with D possibly matching TRBD1 (6 bases). Trimming removed 6 bases at V and 3 bases at J, with 21 bases between. The CDR3 length is 17 residues. CDR3 protein: CASRTSVIQGNNQPQHF. CDR3 sequence (DNA): TGTGCCAGCAGGACCTCCGTTATACAGGGCAACAATCAGCCCCAGCATTTT.